The 32 T cell receptor beta chains reported below all come from one sample, sequenced in a study of blood T cell repertoires in COVID-19. Method: immunoSEQ multiplex PCR; TCRdb's copy keeps in-frame clones and lacks some. This table holds 68,000 or so clones, around nine tenths found once. The sample consisted of peripheral blood. The source of these receptors is a man aged 70-80 years with active or convalescent COVID-19.

The V gene is TRBV7-2, the J gene TRBJ1-6, with 7 bases that match TRBD1. The germline V gene encodes CDR1 SGHTA and CDR2 FQGNSA. V shed 5 bases, J shed 7 bases, and the junction held 11 bases outside the gene matches. The CDR3 totals 16 residues. CDR3 amino acids: CASSPNLGQLNSPLHF. CDR3 nucleotide sequence: TGTGCCAGCAGCCCGAACCTGGGACAGTTGAATTCACCCCTCCACTTT.

The V and J genes are TRBV11-2 and TRBJ2-3; possible D gene TRBD2, 6 bases. V was shortened by 5 bases and J by 2 bases, with 11 bases between the two germline ends. Per the germline V gene, CDR1 is SGHAT and CDR2 is FQNNGV. The CDR3 has 14 residues. The CDR3 nucleotides are TGTGCCAGCAGCCTTGGGGGACTCACAGATACGCAGTATTTT. Protein sequence: CASSLGGLTDTQYF. The whole variable domain, remainder taken from reference TRBV11-2 and TRBJ2-3, is EAGVAQSPRYKIIEKRQSVAFWCNPISGHATLYWYQQILGQGPKLLIQFQNNGVVDDSQLPKDRFSAERLKGVDSTLKIQPAKLEDSAVYLCASSLGGLTDTQYFGPGTRLTVL.

The chain carries TRBV5-1 and TRBJ1-4; TRBD1 matches 8 bases. The CDR3 covers 16 residues. Trimming cost V 0 bases and J 6 bases; bases outside gene matches: 7. The germline V gene has CDR1 SGHRS and CDR2 YFSETQ. CDR3 amino acids: CASSLGDRSYDEKLFF. The CDR3 nucleotides are TGCGCCAGCAGCTTGGGGGACAGGTCGTACGATGAAAAACTGTTTTTT.

The chain couples TRBV2 to TRBJ2-7; 8 positions match TRBD2. The CDR3 runs 13 residues. CDR1 and CDR2 (germline): SNHLY, FYNNEI. Trimming cost V 6 bases and J 1 base; bases outside gene matches: 2. The CDR3 DNA reads as TGTGCCAGCAGGCCTAGCGGGTCCTACGAGCAGTACTTC. Its protein is CASRPSGSYEQYF.

For the CDR3, the DNA is TGCGCCAGCAGCTCCACAGGGGAGAAGTTCTTC. Translating gives CASSSTGEKFF. The rearrangement joins TRBV5-1 to TRBJ2-1, with 7 bases that match TRBD1. Germline CDR1 SGHRS, CDR2 YFSETQ. The V gene end was trimmed by 3 bases and the J gene end by 14 bases; junction bases not matched to a gene: 5. This CDR3 is 11 amino acids long.

This chain joins TRBV30 and TRBJ1-2; D gene uncertain. Trimming removed 2 bases from V and 4 bases from J, with 8 bases in between. The CDR3 is made up of 12 amino acids. Germline lookup yields CDR1 GTSNPN and CDR2 SVGIG (reference sequence). The CDR3 coding sequence is TGTGCCTGGAGTAGCGGTATCTATGGCTACACCTTC. This translates into CAWSSGIYGYTF.

The chain has TRBV19 and TRBJ1-5; the match to TRBD1 covers 8 bases. The CDR3 is 13 amino acids. J was trimmed by 5 bases and V by 7 bases; bases with no gene match: 4. Germline V gives CDR1 LNHDA, CDR2 SQIVND (reference sequence). The DNA for the CDR3 is TGTGCCAGTACCGCGGACAGGGATCAGCCCCAGCATTTT. It yields the protein CASTADRDQPQHF.

The chain combines TRBV29-1 with TRBJ2-2; TRBD1 is a possible D gene (5 bases). V was cut by 3 bases and J by 2 bases, with 13 bases left in between. The CDR3 runs 15 residues. The germline V gene encodes CDR1 SQVTM and CDR2 ANQGSEA. Written as DNA, the CDR3 is TGCAGCGTTGAGTTTCAGGGAACAAACACCGGGGAGCTGTTTTTT. Translated, it gives CSVEFQGTNTGELFF.

The chain joins TRBV3-1 (or the pseudogene TRBV3-2) to TRBJ1-4; maybe TRBD1 (6 bases). From germline, CDR1 is LGHDT and CDR2 YNNKEL (reference sequence). The CDR3 contains 15 residues. V was clipped by 1 base and J by 2 bases, with 8 bases between them. The CDR3: CASSQARGTNEKLFF. CDR3 DNA sequence: TGTGCCAGCAGCCAAGCGAGGGGGACTAATGAAAAACTGTTTTTT.

CDR3 in amino acids: CASSLEAGVTDTQYF. The DNA for the CDR3 is TGTGCCAGCAGCTTGGAGGCGGGAGTCACAGATACGCAGTATTTT. V usage is TRBV5-4 and J usage is TRBJ2-3; 7 nucleotides line up with TRBD2. Germline V gene sequence: CDR1 SGHNT, CDR2 YYREEE (reference sequence). Losses at the gene ends were 0 bases for V and 2 bases for J; bases not matched to a gene: 3. The CDR3 has 15 amino acids.

This clone was recorded only once. The chain couples TRBV28 to TRBJ1-1; a weak D match, TRBD1 (6 bases). Per the germline V gene, CDR1 is MDHEN and CDR2 is SYDVKM. This CDR3 contains 16 residues. The V and J ends lost 3 bases and 3 bases respectively, with 17 bases between them. This CDR3 is CASSLPWAGTHTEAFF. The CDR3 DNA reads as TGTGCCAGCAGTTTGCCATGGGCCGGGACACACACTGAAGCTTTCTTT.

The rearrangement uses TRBV6-1 and TRBJ1-1; D unresolved. CDR3 length: 14 amino acids. Between the trimmed V and J ends, which lost 1 base and 0 bases, there was a span of 6 bases. The germline gives CDR1 MNHNS, CDR2 SASEGT. The CDR3 DNA is TGTGCCAGCAGTGAAGTGTTAGTGAACACTGAAGCTTTCTTT. Its translation: CASSEVLVNTEAFF.

V gene TRBV11-3 combines with J gene TRBJ2-3; 9 positions agree with TRBD2. The CDR3 sequence is 16 residues long. V lost 4 bases to trimming and J lost 4 bases; unmatched junction nucleotides: 9. Germline loops: CDR1 SGHNT, CDR2 YENEEA. CDR3 bases: TGTGCCAGCAGCTCCCGGGGTAGCGGGAGAGCAGATACGCAGTATTTT. This sequence encodes CASSSRGSGRADTQYF.

This chain links TRBV5-1 with TRBJ2-2; 7 bases map to TRBD2. This CDR3 is built from 15 residues. Germline V gene data show CDR1 as SGHRS and CDR2 as YFSETQ. V lost 4 bases, J lost 6 bases, and 9 bases stayed unmatched. In DNA, the CDR3 is TGCGCCAGCAGCCCTCGACTAGCAACGGCCGGGGAGCTGTTTTTT. It specifies CASSPRLATAGELFF.

About this clone: This CDR3 is also generated by other DNA sequences in the sample. This sequence joins TRBV19 and TRBJ1-5; possibly TRBD1 for D (5 bases). The CDR3 contains 13 residues. The V end was cut by 4 bases, the J end by 4 bases, with 8 bases between. Germline V gives CDR1 LNHDA, CDR2 SQIVND (reference sequence). CDR3 residues: CASSRGGNQPQHF. The CDR3 DNA is TGTGCCAGTAGTAGGGGGGGTAATCAGCCCCAGCATTTT.

V is TRBV1 and J is TRBJ1-1; the table's D gene call, TRBD1, was not cross checked with the DNA. TRBV1 is a pseudogene. The CDR3 spans 16 residues. As DNA, the CDR3 is TGCACCAGCAGCCGGGACAGGGTAAGGATGAACACTGAAGCTTTCTTT. It codes for CTSSRDRVRMNTEAFF.

This clone was seen a handful of times. This chain connects TRBV5-1 to TRBJ1-2, with 9 bases that match TRBD1. Per the germline V gene, CDR1 is SGHRS and CDR2 is YFSETQ. The CDR3 has 16 amino acids. V gave up 1 base and J gave up 8 bases; unmatched junction bases: 12. The CDR3, as DNA: TGCGCCAGCAGCTTGCTGGGGACAGGGTTGGGTCACGGCTACACCTTC. Translation gives CASSLLGTGLGHGYTF. The full variable domain, rest sourced from reference TRBV5-1 and TRBJ1-2, is KAGVTQTPRYLIKTRGQQVTLSCSPISGHRSVSWYQQTPGQGLQFLFEYFSETQRNKGNFPGRFSGRQFSNSRSEMNVSTLELGDSALYLCASSLLGTGLGHGYTFGSGTRLTVV.

Details on this clone: The sample holds other DNA sequences that translate to the same CDR3. V usage is TRBV29-1 and J usage is TRBJ2-7; TRBD1 agrees at 11 bases. The ends lost 7 bases at V and 5 bases at J; junction bases unmatched: 4. This CDR3 is built from 12 residues. The germline gives CDR1 SQVTM, CDR2 ANQGSEA. CDR3 protein: CSAGQGADEQYF. The CDR3 coding sequence is TGCAGCGCTGGACAGGGGGCAGACGAGCAGTACTTC.

This clone was found a few times. This chain links TRBV19 with TRBJ1-1, with D unresolved. CDR3 length equals 13 residues. Trimming took off 8 bases at V and 0 bases at J, with 10 bases between the two ends. Germline V gene sequence: CDR1 LNHDA, CDR2 SQIVND (reference sequence). Here the CDR3 DNA reads TGTGCCAGTCAGCGTTTCATGAACACTGAAGCTTTCTTT. Protein product: CASQRFMNTEAFF.

This rearrangement joins TRBV2 to TRBJ2-5; D not resolved. Germline V gene lookup returns CDR1 SNHLY and CDR2 FYNNEI. The CDR3 has 13 residues. Trimming stripped 7 bases from V and 2 bases from J, with 11 bases between. CDR3 in amino acids: CASITVRQETQYF. The CDR3 DNA is TGTGCCAGCATCACAGTAAGGCAAGAGACCCAGTACTTC.

This chain connects TRBV19 to TRBJ2-1; 12 bases match TRBD2. The CDR3 contains 15 residues. The germline CDR1 and CDR2 sequences are LNHDA and SQIVND (reference sequence). The trim removed 3 bases at V and 8 bases at J, leaving 5 bases unmatched. CDR3 residues: CASSMTSGRVYEQFF. CDR3 coding DNA: TGTGCCAGTAGTATGACTAGCGGGAGAGTTTATGAGCAGTTCTTC.

V and J are TRBV5-6 and TRBJ2-1; D is possibly TRBD2 (5 bases). Germline CDR1 and CDR2: SGHDT and YYEEEE. Deletions cut 4 bases from V and 4 bases from J, with 15 bases between. The length of the CDR3 is 15 residues. The CDR3 bases are TGTGCCAGCAGCCCCTGGAGGATACTTTACAATGAGCAGTTCTTC. Protein: CASSPWRILYNEQFF.

This clone appeared a few times. This CDR3 is also generated by other DNA sequences in the sample. This chain joins TRBV5-1 and TRBJ1-1, with D possibly being TRBD1 (5 bases). The V and J ends lost 0 bases and 2 bases respectively, with 8 bases between them. The CDR3 extends over 14 amino acids. The germline gives CDR1 SGHRS, CDR2 YFSETQ. For the CDR3, the DNA is TGCGCCAGCAGCTTGGCGGGGGGTAACACTGAAGCTTTCTTT. Translating it yields CASSLAGGNTEAFF. Full variable domain (outside the CDR3, taken from reference TRBV5-1 and TRBJ1-1): KAGVTQTPRYLIKTRGQQVTLSCSPISGHRSVSWYQQTPGQGLQFLFEYFSETQRNKGNFPGRFSGRQFSNSRSEMNVSTLELGDSALYLCASSLAGGNTEAFFGQGTRLTVV.

V usage is TRBV5-1 and J usage is TRBJ2-1, with 8 bases that match TRBD2. V was clipped by 0 bases and J by 10 bases; unmatched bases: 6. There are 14 residues in the CDR3. Looked up from germline, CDR1 is SGHRS and CDR2 is YFSETQ. The CDR3 DNA reads as TGCGCCAGCAGCTTGGGTAGCGGGGCCCGCGAGCAGTTCTTC. Amino acids: CASSLGSGAREQFF.

The V and J genes are TRBV7-9 and TRBJ1-6, with D possibly matching TRBD1 (5 bases). V lost 3 bases and J 10 bases, leaving 10 bases between the germline ends. CDR3 length: 13 residues. Germline CDR1 and CDR2: SEHNR and FQNEAQ (reference sequence). The CDR3 DNA follows: TGTGCCAGCAGCTTGGACAAGCACTCACCCCTCCACTTT. Translation: CASSLDKHSPLHF.

V and J are TRBV11-2 and TRBJ1-2, with 7 nucleotides matching TRBD1. The CDR3 length is 18 residues. V was clipped by 2 bases and J by 0 bases; unmatched bases: 12. CDR1 is SGHAT and CDR2 is FQNNGV in the germline V gene. The CDR3 loop reads CASSLNPHRGPTNYGYTF. CDR3 in DNA: TGTGCCAGCAGCTTAAACCCCCACAGGGGACCCACTAACTATGGCTACACCTTC.

This clone was counted a single time. The V gene is TRBV10-3, the J gene TRBJ2-6; the match to TRBD1 covers 8 bases. The germline CDR1 and CDR2 sequences are ENHRY and SYGVKD. J lost 0 bases, V lost 10 bases, and 8 bases had no gene match. The CDR3 sequence is 16 residues long. The CDR3: CANRTGRASGANVLTF. Here the CDR3 DNA reads TGTGCCAACCGGACAGGGCGGGCCTCTGGGGCCAACGTCCTGACTTTC.

This chain connects TRBV11-2 to TRBJ1-1; unclear D gene. The V gene's germline CDR1 is SGHAT and CDR2 FQNNGV. The CDR3 spans 13 residues. Trimming removed 3 bases at V and 2 bases at J, with 7 bases between. The CDR3 here is CASSLGRNTEAFF. CDR3 nucleotide sequence: TGTGCCAGCAGCTTGGGCAGAAACACTGAAGCTTTCTTT.

In its sample, this clone was seen a few times. The chain employs TRBV6-6 and TRBJ2-1; D call uncertain. Trimming removed 8 bases from V and 5 bases from J, with 16 bases in between. The CDR3 runs to 14 residues. Germline assignment: CDR1 MNHNY and CDR2 SVGAGI (reference sequence). DNA of the CDR3: TGTGCCAGCCTTGAACACAAAACAAACAATGAGCAGTTCTTC. Its translation: CASLEHKTNNEQFF.

This clone was observed a few times. This chain joins TRBV6-6 and TRBJ1-3, with TRBD1 identical over 7 bases. CDR1 MNHNY and CDR2 SVGAGI come from the germline V gene (reference sequence). V lost 6 bases to trimming and J lost 4 bases; unmatched junction nucleotides: 9. The CDR3 sequence is 15 residues long. In DNA form, the CDR3 reads TGTGCCAGCAGGCCCACAGGGGCCGGAGGAAACACCATATATTTT. The encoded protein is CASRPTGAGGNTIYF.

The V and J genes are TRBV30 and TRBJ1-2; maybe TRBD1 (6 bases). Germline V CDR1 and CDR2: GTSNPN, SVGIG (reference sequence). This CDR3 comprises 12 residues. V was clipped by 6 bases and J by 7 bases, with 15 bases between them. This CDR3 is CACSTGSRGYTF. CDR3 nucleotides: TGTGCCTGTTCGACAGGCTCTCGTGGCTACACCTTC.

The V gene is TRBV19, the J gene TRBJ2-6, with 12 bases matching TRBD2. The ends lost 5 bases at V and 0 bases at J; junction bases unmatched: 8. Germline V gene lookup returns CDR1 LNHDA and CDR2 SQIVND (reference sequence). CDR3 length: 19 residues. DNA for the CDR3: TGTGCCAGTAGTCCTAGGACTAGCGGGGCGAGCTCTGGGGCCAACGTCCTGACTTTC. Its protein is CASSPRTSGASSGANVLTF. The variable domain in full, completed from reference TRBV19 and TRBJ2-6, reads DGGITQSPKYLFRKEGQNVTLSCEQNLNHDAMYWYRQDPGQGLRLIYYSQIVNDFQKGDIAEGYSVSREKKESFPLTVTSAQKNPTAFYLCASSPRTSGASSGANVLTFGAGSRLTVL.